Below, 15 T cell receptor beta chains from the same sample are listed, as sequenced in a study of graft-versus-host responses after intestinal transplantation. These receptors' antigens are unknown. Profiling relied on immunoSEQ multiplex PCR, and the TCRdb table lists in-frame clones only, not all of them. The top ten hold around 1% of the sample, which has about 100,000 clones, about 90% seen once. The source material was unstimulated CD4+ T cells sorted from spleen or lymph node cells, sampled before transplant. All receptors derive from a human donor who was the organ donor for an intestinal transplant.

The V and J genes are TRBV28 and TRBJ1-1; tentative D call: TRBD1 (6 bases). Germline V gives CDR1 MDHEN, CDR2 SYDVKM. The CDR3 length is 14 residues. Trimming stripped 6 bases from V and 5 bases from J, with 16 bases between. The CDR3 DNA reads TGTGCCAGCAGACTTGGGGGCGCCTTGACTGAAGCTTTCTTT. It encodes CASRLGGALTEAFF.

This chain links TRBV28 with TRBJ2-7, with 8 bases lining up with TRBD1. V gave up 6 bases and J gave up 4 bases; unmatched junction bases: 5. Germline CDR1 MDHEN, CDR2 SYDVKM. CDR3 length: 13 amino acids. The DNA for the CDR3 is TGTGCCAGCAGCTCAGGGGGCGGGTACGAGCAGTACTTC. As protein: CASSSGGGYEQYF.

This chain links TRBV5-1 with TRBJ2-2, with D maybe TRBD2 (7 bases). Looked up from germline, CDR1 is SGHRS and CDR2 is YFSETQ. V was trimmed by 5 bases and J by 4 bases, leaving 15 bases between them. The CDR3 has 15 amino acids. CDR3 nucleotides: TGCGCCAGCAGGGAGGGGGGGAAGAGCACCGGGGAGCTGTTTTTT. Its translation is CASREGGKSTGELFF.

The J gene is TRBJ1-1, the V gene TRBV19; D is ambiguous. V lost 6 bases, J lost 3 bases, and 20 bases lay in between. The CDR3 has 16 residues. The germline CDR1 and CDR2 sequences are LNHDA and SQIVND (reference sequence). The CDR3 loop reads CASSLFKEGWYTEAFF. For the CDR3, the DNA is TGTGCCAGTAGCCTCTTTAAGGAAGGGTGGTACACTGAAGCTTTCTTT.

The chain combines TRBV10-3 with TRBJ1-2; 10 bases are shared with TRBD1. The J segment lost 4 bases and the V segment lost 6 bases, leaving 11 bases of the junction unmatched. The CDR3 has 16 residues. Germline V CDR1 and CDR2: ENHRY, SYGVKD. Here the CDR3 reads CAIRPPSDRGAYGYTF. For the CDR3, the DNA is TGTGCCATCAGGCCCCCCTCGGACAGGGGGGCCTATGGCTACACCTTC.

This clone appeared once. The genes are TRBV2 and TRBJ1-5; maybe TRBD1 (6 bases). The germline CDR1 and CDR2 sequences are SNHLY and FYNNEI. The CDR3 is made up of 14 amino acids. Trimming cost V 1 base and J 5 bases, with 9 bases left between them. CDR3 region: CASSEGRGHQPQHF. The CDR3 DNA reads TGTGCCAGCAGTGAAGGCAGGGGTCATCAGCCCCAGCATTTT.

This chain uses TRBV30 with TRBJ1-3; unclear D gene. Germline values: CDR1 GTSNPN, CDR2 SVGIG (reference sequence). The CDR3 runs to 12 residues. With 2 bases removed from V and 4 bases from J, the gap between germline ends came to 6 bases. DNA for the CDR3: TGTGCCTGGAGTCCACAGGGAAACACCATATATTTT. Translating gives CAWSPQGNTIYF.

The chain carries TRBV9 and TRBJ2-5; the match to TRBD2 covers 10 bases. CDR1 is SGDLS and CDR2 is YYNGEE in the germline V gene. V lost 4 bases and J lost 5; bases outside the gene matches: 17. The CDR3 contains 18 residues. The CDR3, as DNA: TGTGCCAGCAGCTCACGGCAGGAGCGGGGGGGGTTCGGGGAGACCCAGTACTTC. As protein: CASSSRQERGGFGETQYF.

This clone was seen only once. The DNA of the CDR3 is TGTGCCAGCAGAGAGACAGACCTCTACCGCGAGCAGTACTTC. It yields the protein CASRETDLYREQYF. The chain combines TRBV6-1 with TRBJ2-7; possible D gene TRBD1, 5 bases. Germline-derived CDR1 and CDR2 are MNHNS and SASEGT. The CDR3 totals 14 residues. V was clipped by 6 bases and J by 6 bases, with 18 bases between them.

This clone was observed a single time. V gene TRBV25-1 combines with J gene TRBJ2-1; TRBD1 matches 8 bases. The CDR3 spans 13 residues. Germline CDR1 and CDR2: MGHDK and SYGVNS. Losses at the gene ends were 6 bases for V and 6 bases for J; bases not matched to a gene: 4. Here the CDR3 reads CASRGRGLNEQFF. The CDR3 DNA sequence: TGTGCCAGCAGGGGCAGGGGGCTCAATGAGCAGTTCTTC. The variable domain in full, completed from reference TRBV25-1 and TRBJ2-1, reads EADIYQTPRYLVIGTGKKITLECSQTMGHDKMYWYQQDPGMELHLIHYSYGVNSTEKGDLSSESTVSRIRTEHFPLTLESARPSHTSQYLCASRGRGLNEQFFGPGTRLTVL.

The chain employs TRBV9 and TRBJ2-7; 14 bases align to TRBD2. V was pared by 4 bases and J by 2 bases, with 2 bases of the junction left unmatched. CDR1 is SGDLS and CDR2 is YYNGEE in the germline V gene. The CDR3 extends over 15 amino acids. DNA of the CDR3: TGTGCCAGCAGCCCGGGACTAGCGGGGGCCTACGAGCAGTACTTC. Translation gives CASSPGLAGAYEQYF.

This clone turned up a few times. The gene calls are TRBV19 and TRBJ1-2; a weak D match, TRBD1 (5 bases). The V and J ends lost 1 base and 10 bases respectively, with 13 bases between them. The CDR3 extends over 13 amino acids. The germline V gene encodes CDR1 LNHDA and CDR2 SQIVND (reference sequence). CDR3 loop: CASSIGTGQTYTF. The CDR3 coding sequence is TGTGCCAGTAGTATAGGTACGGGGCAGACCTACACCTTC.

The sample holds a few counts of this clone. CDR3 loop: CAISESGGQGARSNQPQHF. CDR3 bases: TGTGCCATCAGTGAGTCTGGGGGACAGGGGGCGCGGAGCAATCAGCCCCAGCATTTT. The rearrangement links TRBV10-3 to TRBJ1-5, with 12 bases identical to TRBD1. The J segment lost 1 base and the V segment lost 0 bases, leaving 7 bases of the junction unmatched. CDR1 and CDR2 from the germline V gene are ENHRY and SYGVKD. This CDR3 contains 19 residues.

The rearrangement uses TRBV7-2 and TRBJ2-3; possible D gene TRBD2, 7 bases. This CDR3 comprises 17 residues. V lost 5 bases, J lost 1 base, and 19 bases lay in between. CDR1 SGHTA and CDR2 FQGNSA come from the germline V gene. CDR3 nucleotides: TGTGCCAGCAGCAACGGATGGGGGGGGCTCCGCACAGATACGCAGTATTTT. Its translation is CASSNGWGGLRTDTQYF.

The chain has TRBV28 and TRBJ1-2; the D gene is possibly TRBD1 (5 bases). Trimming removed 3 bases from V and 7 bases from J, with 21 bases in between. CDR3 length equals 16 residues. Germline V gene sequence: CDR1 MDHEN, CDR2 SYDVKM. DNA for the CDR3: TGTGCCAGCAGTTTCTTCAGGGACCGTGATCGGCGTGGCTACACCTTC. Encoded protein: CASSFFRDRDRRGYTF.